This passage covers 27 T cell receptor beta chains from one sample sequenced in a study of radiation and T cells in renal cell carcinoma. The assay was immunoSEQ multiplex PCR, and TCRdb's table has in-frame clones only and misses some. The sample yields tens of thousands of clones, roughly 80% seen once. Time point noted: blood 2 weeks post-SBRT. Treatment of the sample: 15 Gy SBRT to primary tumor, nephrectomy 4 weeks later. The material sequenced was blood, taken from a patient whose treatment included radiotherapy and nephrectomy. These receptors were obtained from a woman in her seventies with renal cell carcinoma.

V is TRBV6-6 and J is TRBJ1-4; no definite D call. The CDR3 covers 15 residues. The germline gives CDR1 MNHNY, CDR2 SVGAGI (reference sequence). V was shortened by 0 bases and J by 5 bases, with 10 bases between the two germline ends. The CDR3 reads CASSYSDGLNEKLFF. The CDR3 DNA follows: TGTGCCAGCAGTTACTCGGACGGTTTGAATGAAAAACTGTTTTTT.

This clone was found once. This chain connects TRBV2 to TRBJ1-5; 7 bases match TRBD1. V lost 6 bases, J lost 0 bases, and 5 bases stayed unmatched. The CDR3 length is 15 residues. CDR1 and CDR2 (germline): SNHLY, FYNNEI. The CDR3: CASRRQGLSNQPQHF. CDR3 DNA sequence: TGTGCCAGCAGGCGACAGGGTCTTAGCAATCAGCCCCAGCATTTT.

This clone has more than one count but fewer than ten. This CDR3 is also generated by other DNA sequences in the sample. The V call is TRBV7-6, the J call TRBJ1-1; no clear D. The germline V gene encodes CDR1 SGHVS and CDR2 FNYEAQ. The CDR3 is 13 amino acids. Trimming shortened V by 4 bases and J by 0 bases, and 6 bases separated the two germline ends. The CDR3 sequence: CASSSGLNTEAFF. CDR3 bases: TGTGCCAGCAGCTCGGGCCTGAACACTGAAGCTTTCTTT.

The gene calls are TRBV2 and TRBJ2-1; 8 bases map to TRBD1. V dropped 8 bases and J dropped 2; count of bases not matched to a gene: 5. Germline-derived CDR1 and CDR2 are SNHLY and FYNNEI. This CDR3 is built from 14 residues. The CDR3 DNA follows: TGTGCCAGCGGGGAGGACAGGGCCTACAATGAGCAGTTCTTC. Translating it yields CASGEDRAYNEQFF.

This clone has a handful of counts. The chain combines TRBV7-9 with TRBJ2-3; TRBD1 matches at 10 bases. CDR1 and CDR2 from the germline V gene are SEHNR and FQNEAQ (reference sequence). There are 16 residues in the CDR3. V shed 1 base and J 5 bases; nucleotides not matched to a gene: 6. The CDR3 DNA reads as TGTGCCAGCAGCTTAGGAGGGACAGGGGTAGGAGATACGCAGTATTTT. It yields the protein CASSLGGTGVGDTQYF.

This chain links TRBV9 with TRBJ2-7; TRBD2 matches 12 bases. This CDR3 is built from 16 residues. CDR1 SGDLS and CDR2 YYNGEE come from the germline V gene. After removal of 4 bases from V and 0 bases from J, the junction contained 5 bases not matched to a gene. Here the CDR3 DNA reads TGTGCCAGCAGCCCCGGGACTAGCGGGCGCTCCTACGAGCAGTACTTC. Its protein product is CASSPGTSGRSYEQYF.

The chain couples TRBV7-9 to TRBJ2-1; D is possibly TRBD2 (5 bases). V was shortened by 7 bases and J by 5 bases, with 15 bases between the two germline ends. Germline assignment: CDR1 SEHNR and CDR2 FQNEAQ (reference sequence). The CDR3 is 14 residues long. The CDR3 sequence is CASILRTADNEQFF. In DNA form, the CDR3 reads TGTGCCAGCATCCTGAGGACTGCCGACAATGAGCAGTTCTTC.

The chain joins TRBV6-5 to TRBJ2-1; no firm D call. The germline CDR1 and CDR2 sequences are MNHEY and SVGAGI. The CDR3 is 13 amino acids. Trimming removed 5 bases at V and 4 bases at J, with 9 bases between. Written as DNA, the CDR3 is TGTGCCAGCAGTCTTGATCGATACAATGAGCAGTTCTTC. Protein product: CASSLDRYNEQFF.

The chain is built from TRBV9 and TRBJ1-1; the match to TRBD1 covers 9 bases. The germline V gene encodes CDR1 SGDLS and CDR2 YYNGEE. The CDR3 length is 16 residues. The ends lost 3 bases at V and 1 base at J; junction bases unmatched: 7. CDR3 DNA sequence: TGTGCCAGCAGCGCGGACAGGGGTCGATCGAACACTGAAGCTTTCTTT. Protein: CASSADRGRSNTEAFF.

V is TRBV7-9 and J is TRBJ2-7, with D uncertain. Germline V gene sequence: CDR1 SEHNR, CDR2 FQNEAQ (reference sequence). Trimming removed 3 bases at V and 3 bases at J, with 12 bases between. The CDR3 runs 14 residues. CDR3: CASSLAELVYEQYF. CDR3 coding DNA: TGTGCCAGCAGCTTGGCGGAGTTAGTCTACGAGCAGTACTTC.

In this sample, this clone turned up once. The gene calls are TRBV9 and TRBJ2-1; 11 bases map to TRBD2. The CDR3 totals 18 residues. The trim removed 3 bases at V and 1 base at J, leaving 9 bases unmatched. Germline CDR1 SGDLS, CDR2 YYNGEE. DNA for the CDR3: TGTGCCAGCAGCGGATTAGGACTAGCGGGCTATTCCTACAATGAGCAGTTCTTC. This encodes CASSGLGLAGYSYNEQFF.

J is TRBJ1-2 and V is TRBV6-5; 7 bases align to TRBD1. The J segment lost 1 base and the V segment lost 10 bases, leaving 9 bases of the junction unmatched. The CDR3 is made up of 14 amino acids. CDR1 MNHEY and CDR2 SVGAGI come from the germline V gene. Here the CDR3 reads CATSRGTDNYGYTF. CDR3 coding DNA: TGTGCCACTTCAAGGGGGACAGATAACTATGGCTACACCTTC.

The V call is TRBV19, the J call TRBJ1-1; D is undetermined. Germline V CDR1 and CDR2: LNHDA, SQIVND (reference sequence). V gave up 10 bases and J gave up 4 bases, with 16 bases separating them. CDR3 length: 13 residues. The CDR3 DNA reads as TGTGCCACCCAGGACTTGGGTATCACTGAAGCTTTCTTT. It is translated as CATQDLGITEAFF.

The rearrangement links TRBV5-5 to TRBJ1-1; no firm D call. With 4 bases removed from V and 4 bases from J, the gap between germline ends came to 14 bases. CDR1 is SGHKS and CDR2 is YYEKEE in the germline V gene (reference sequence). This CDR3 region has 14 residues. This CDR3 is CASSLEQRGTEAFF. CDR3 sequence (DNA): TGTGCCAGCAGCCTCGAGCAAAGAGGCACTGAAGCTTTCTTT.

The chain carries TRBV19 and TRBJ2-5; 7 nucleotides line up with TRBD2. Trimming took 5 bases from V and 5 from J; bases not matched to a gene: 14. The CDR3 contains 16 residues. CDR1 is LNHDA and CDR2 is SQIVND in the germline V gene (reference sequence). For the CDR3, the DNA is TGTGCCAGTAGTGTGGGGGGGTCAGGGAAGGTCGAGACCCAGTACTTC. It translates to CASSVGGSGKVETQYF.

The sample holds one count of this clone. The chain carries TRBV27 and TRBJ2-1, with 11 bases aligning to TRBD2. There are 13 residues in the CDR3. The J segment lost 7 bases and the V segment lost 6 bases, leaving 2 bases of the junction unmatched. Germline CDR1 is MNHEY and CDR2 is SMNVEV (reference sequence). DNA of the CDR3: TGTGCCAGCAGCCGGACTAGCGGGAATGAGCAGTTCTTC. This gives the protein CASSRTSGNEQFF.

This chain connects TRBV5-1 to TRBJ2-3; D is possibly TRBD2 (5 bases). Trimming stripped 0 bases from V and 5 bases from J, with 16 bases between. CDR1 SGHRS and CDR2 YFSETQ come from the germline V gene. CDR3 length equals 16 residues. This chain's CDR3 is CASSLALEGLGDTQYF. CDR3 sequence (DNA): TGCGCCAGCAGCTTGGCACTAGAAGGCTTGGGAGATACGCAGTATTTT.

The rearrangement links TRBV7-9 to TRBJ1-5, with D possibly matching TRBD1 (5 bases). CDR1 SEHNR and CDR2 FQNEAQ come from the germline V gene (reference sequence). The V end was cut by 5 bases, the J end by 4 bases, with 12 bases between. The CDR3 runs 14 residues. This chain's CDR3 is CASSPGGGNQPQHF. The CDR3 bases are TGTGCCAGCAGCCCTGGGGGGGGAAATCAGCCCCAGCATTTT. The entire variable domain, with the rest obtained from reference TRBV7-9 and TRBJ1-5, is as follows: DTGVSQNPRHKITKRGQNVTFRCDPISEHNRLYWYRQTLGQGPEFLTYFQNEAQLEKSRLLSDRFSAERPKGSFSTLEIQRTEQGDSAMYLCASSPGGGNQPQHFGDGTRLSIL.

The CDR3 spells CASSLGQGFTGELFF. CDR3 DNA: TGCGCCAGCAGCTTGGGGCAGGGATTCACCGGGGAGCTGTTTTTT. The chain links TRBV5-1 to TRBJ2-2, with D maybe TRBD1 (5 bases). CDR1 and CDR2 (germline): SGHRS, YFSETQ. The CDR3 spans 15 residues. The V end lost 0 bases, the J end lost 4 bases, and 10 bases lay between the germline ends.

The chain carries TRBV18 and TRBJ2-2; 7 nucleotides agree with TRBD1. The CDR3 runs 15 residues. Trimming removed 2 bases from V and 6 bases from J; junction bases left unmatched: 6. Germline assignment: CDR1 KGHSH and CDR2 LQKENI. DNA for the CDR3: TGTGCCAGCTCACCAGGGACAGTAGTAGCCGGGGAGCTGTTTTTT. The encoded protein is CASSPGTVVAGELFF.

The genes are TRBV9 and TRBJ2-1; the match to TRBD2 covers 10 bases. V gave up 1 base and J gave up 9 bases; unmatched junction bases: 4. Germline V gene lookup returns CDR1 SGDLS and CDR2 YYNGEE. The CDR3 loop spans 14 amino acids. CDR3 DNA: TGTGCCAGCAGCGTAAGCGGGGGGGAGGGTGAGCAGTTCTTC. Its protein product is CASSVSGGEGEQFF.

The chain links TRBV19 to TRBJ2-7; D is perhaps TRBD1 or TRBD2 (5 bases each). Between the trimmed V and J ends, which lost 2 bases and 7 bases, there was a span of 12 bases. The CDR3 is 13 residues long. CDR1 and CDR2 (germline): LNHDA, SQIVND (reference sequence). The CDR3 is CASSITGAGEQYF. The CDR3 DNA is TGTGCCAGTAGTATAACCGGGGCAGGAGAGCAGTACTTC. Looking up the rest from reference TRBV19 and TRBJ2-7 gives the full variable domain: DGGITQSPKYLFRKEGQNVTLSCEQNLNHDAMYWYRQDPGQGLRLIYYSQIVNDFQKGDIAEGYSVSREKKESFPLTVTSAQKNPTAFYLCASSITGAGEQYFGPGTRLTVT.

The gene calls are TRBV10-3 and TRBJ1-3; no clear D gene. CDR3 size: 15 residues. Looked up from germline, CDR1 is ENHRY and CDR2 is SYGVKD. Trimming cost V 3 bases and J 3 bases, with 12 bases left between them. This chain's CDR3 is CAISETVTLGNTIYF. CDR3 coding DNA: TGTGCCATCAGTGAAACCGTTACTCTTGGAAACACCATATATTTT.

This chain connects TRBV4-1 to TRBJ1-3; D not certain. This CDR3 comprises 13 residues. With 8 bases removed from V and 0 bases from J, the gap between germline ends came to 8 bases. Germline values: CDR1 MGHRA, CDR2 YSYEKL. CDR3 residues: CASGRISGNTIYF. Written as DNA, the CDR3 is TGCGCCAGCGGACGGATCTCTGGAAACACCATATATTTT.

The J gene is TRBJ2-7, the V gene TRBV6-5; 14 nucleotides line up with TRBD2. V was pared by 5 bases and J by 6 bases, with 6 bases of the junction left unmatched. This CDR3 region has 15 residues. CDR1 and CDR2 (germline): MNHEY, SVGAGI. Here the CDR3 reads CASSPGTSGSSEQYF. DNA of the CDR3: TGTGCCAGCAGTCCGGGGACTAGCGGGAGTTCCGAGCAGTACTTC.

The chain employs TRBV19 and TRBJ2-7; 8 nucleotides match TRBD2. V lost 8 bases and J lost 1; bases outside the gene matches: 1. CDR1 and CDR2 (germline): LNHDA, SQIVND (reference sequence). The CDR3 covers 12 residues. CDR3 in amino acids: CASRGGSYEQYF. CDR3 DNA: TGTGCCAGTCGGGGGGGATCCTACGAGCAGTACTTC.

The chain has TRBV27 and TRBJ2-1, with D possibly TRBD1 on 5 matching bases. CDR1 and CDR2 (germline): MNHEY, SMNVEV (reference sequence). The CDR3 is 15 residues long. The V end was cut by 8 bases, the J end by 6 bases, with 20 bases between. DNA for the CDR3: TGTGCCAGCGCCGCGGCAGGGAAAACGTCCAATGAGCAGTTCTTC. As protein: CASAAAGKTSNEQFF.